Given below is one TCR beta chain in context. The source of the sample is a study of blood T cell repertoires in COVID-19. Here immunoSEQ multiplex PCR was the method, and the copy in TCRdb shows in-frame clones only, minus some. This sample has roughly 52,000 clones, with roughly 90% found just once. The trim removed 2 bases at V and 8 bases at J, leaving 7 bases unmatched. Germline V gene lookup returns CDR1 MDHEN and CDR2 SYDVKM. The CDR3 loop spans 14 amino acids. The clonotype comes from a human donor in a cohort sampled during active COVID-19. The sample comprised peripheral blood. V gene TRBV28 combines with J gene TRBJ2-3; TRBD1 matches 7 bases. The CDR3 here is CASSLGQALGTQYF. The CDR3 DNA reads TGTGCCAGCAGTTTAGGACAGGCATTAGGTACGCAGTATTTT. Combining the CDR3 with reference TRBV28 and TRBJ2-3 gives the whole variable domain DVKVTQSSRYLVKRTGEKVFLECVQDMDHENMFWYRQDPGLGLRLIYFSYDVKMKEKGDIPEGYSVSREKKERFSLILESASTNQTSMYLCASSLGQALGTQYFGPGTRLTVL.